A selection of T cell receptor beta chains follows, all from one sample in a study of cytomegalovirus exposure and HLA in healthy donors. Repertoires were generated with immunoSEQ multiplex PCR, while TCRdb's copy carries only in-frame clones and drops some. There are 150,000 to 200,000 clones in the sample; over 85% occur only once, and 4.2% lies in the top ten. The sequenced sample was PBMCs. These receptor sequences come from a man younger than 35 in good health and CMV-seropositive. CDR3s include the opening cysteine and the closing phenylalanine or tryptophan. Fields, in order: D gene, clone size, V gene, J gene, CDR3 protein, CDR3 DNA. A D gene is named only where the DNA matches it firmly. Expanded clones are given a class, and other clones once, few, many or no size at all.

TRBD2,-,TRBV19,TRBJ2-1,CASRGAGGLYNEQFF,TGTGCCAGTAGGGGGGCGGGAGGTCTCTACAATGAGCAGTTCTTC
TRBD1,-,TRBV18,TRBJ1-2,CASSPGTGASGGYTF,TGTGCCAGCTCACCGGGGACAGGGGCTTCCGGTGGCTACACCTTC
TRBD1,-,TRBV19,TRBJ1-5,CASRGWGTGPLNQPQHF,TGTGCCAGTAGAGGATGGGGGACAGGGCCACTCAATCAGCCCCAGCATTTT
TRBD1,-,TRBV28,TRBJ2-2,CASSFTKTGGTGELFF,TGTGCCAGCAGTTTCACAAAGACAGGGGGCACCGGGGAGCTGTTTTTT
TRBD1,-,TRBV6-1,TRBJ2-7,CASRNRGSSYEQYF,TGTGCCAGCAGGAACAGGGGGAGCTCCTACGAGCAGTACTTC
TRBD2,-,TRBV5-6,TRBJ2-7,CASSRGLAGNEQYF,TGTGCCAGCAGCAGGGGACTAGCGGGAAATGAGCAGTACTTC
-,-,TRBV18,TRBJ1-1,CASSPPGSEAFF,TGTGCCAGCTCACCACCCGGGTCTGAAGCTTTCTTT
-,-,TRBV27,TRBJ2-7,CASSSNSRGEQYF,TGTGCCAGCAGTTCCAACTCCCGGGGCGAGCAGTACTTC
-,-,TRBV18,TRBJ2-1,CASSPSTGGSYNEQFF,TGTGCCAGCTCACCGTCAACCGGCGGTTCCTACAATGAGCAGTTCTTC
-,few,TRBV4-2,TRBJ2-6,CASSQDVGAGANVLTF,TGTGCCAGCAGCCAAGACGTAGGGGCTGGGGCCAACGTCCTGACTTTC
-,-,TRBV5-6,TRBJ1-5,CASSLGAGQPQHF,TGTGCCAGCAGCCTGGGGGCGGGTCAGCCCCAGCATTTT
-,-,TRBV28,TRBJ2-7,CATEPKGIYEQYF,TGTGCCACCGAACCCAAGGGGATATACGAGCAGTACTTC
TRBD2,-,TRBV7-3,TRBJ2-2,CASSLTRGDTGELFF,TGTGCCAGCAGCTTAACCCGGGGGGACACCGGGGAGCTGTTTTTT
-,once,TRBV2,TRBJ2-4,CASSEERLAKNIQYF,TGTGCCAGCAGTGAAGAACGACTAGCCAAAAACATTCAGTACTTC
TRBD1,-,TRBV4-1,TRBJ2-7,CASSHLRQGSSFEQYF,TGCGCCAGCAGCCACCTGAGACAGGGGTCGAGTTTCGAGCAGTACTTC
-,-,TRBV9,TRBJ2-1,CASSVFRSPGGEQFF,TGTGCCAGCAGCGTATTTAGGAGTCCCGGTGGGGAGCAGTTCTTC
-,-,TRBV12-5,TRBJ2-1,CASGLSRDPYNEQFF,TGTGCTAGTGGTTTATCCCGCGATCCCTACAATGAGCAGTTCTTC
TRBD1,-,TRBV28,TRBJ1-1,CASSVTGGTEAFF,TGTGCCAGCAGTGTTACAGGGGGCACTGAAGCTTTCTTT
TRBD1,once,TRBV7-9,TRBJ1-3,CASSLVVLRTGLSGNTIYF,TGTGCCAGCAGCTTAGTAGTGTTGAGGACAGGCCTTTCTGGAAACACCATATATTTT
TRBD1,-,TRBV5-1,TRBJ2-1,CASSWDRDRGRLEQFF,TGCGCCAGCAGCTGGGACCGGGACAGGGGGCGCCTGGAGCAGTTCTTC
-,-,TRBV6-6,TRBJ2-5,CASSYIYVETQYF,TGTGCCAGCAGTTACATCTACGTGGAGACCCAGTACTTC
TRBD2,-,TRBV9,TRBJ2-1,CASSVVGTSGWNEQFF,TGTGCCAGCAGCGTAGTCGGGACTAGCGGTTGGAATGAGCAGTTCTTC
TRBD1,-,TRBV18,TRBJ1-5,CASSRQGINQPQHF,TGTGCCAGCTCCCGACAGGGGATCAATCAGCCCCAGCATTTT
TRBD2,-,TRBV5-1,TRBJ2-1,CASSLKRENNEQFF,TGCGCCAGCAGCTTGAAGCGGGAAAACAATGAGCAGTTCTTC
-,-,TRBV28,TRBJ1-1,CASSRWTMGGLNTEAFF,TGTGCCAGCAGTCGGTGGACAATGGGTGGGCTGAACACTGAAGCTTTCTTT
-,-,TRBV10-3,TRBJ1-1,CAISVHRVDTEAFF,TGTGCCATCAGTGTTCACAGGGTAGACACTGAAGCTTTCTTT
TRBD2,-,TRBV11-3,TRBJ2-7,CASSLEFGILAGGAYEQYF,TGTGCCAGCAGCTTAGAGTTCGGTATACTAGCGGGAGGCGCCTACGAGCAGTACTTC
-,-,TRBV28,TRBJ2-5,CASSSIEETQYF,TGTGCCAGCAGTTCCATTGAAGAGACCCAGTACTTC
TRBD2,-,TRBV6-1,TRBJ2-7,CASSGGLAGDQRREQYF,TGTGCCAGCAGTGGGGGACTAGCGGGAGATCAGCGCCGAGAGCAGTACTTC
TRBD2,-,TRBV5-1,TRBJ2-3,CASSHLAGGPTDTQYF,TGCGCCAGCAGCCACCTAGCGGGAGGGCCTACAGATACGCAGTATTTT
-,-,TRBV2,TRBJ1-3,CASREDSFSSGNTIYF,TGTGCCAGCAGGGAGGACAGCTTCAGCTCTGGAAACACCATATATTTT
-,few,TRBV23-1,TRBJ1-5,CASSQSAGGNNQPQHF,TGCGCCAGCAGTCAATCGGCGGGGGGGAACAATCAGCCCCAGCATTTT
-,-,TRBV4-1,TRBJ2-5,CASSHPGGKETQYF,TGCGCCAGCAGCCATCCGGGCGGGAAAGAGACCCAGTACTTC
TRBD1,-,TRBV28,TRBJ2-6,CASTIPGQGLSGANVLTF,TGTGCCAGCACCATTCCGGGACAGGGGCTCTCTGGGGCCAACGTCCTGACTTTC
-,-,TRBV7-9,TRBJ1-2,CASSLPLADGYTF,TGTGCCAGCAGCCTGCCCCTGGCGGATGGCTACACCTTC
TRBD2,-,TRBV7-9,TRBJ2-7,CASSLGLAGGGEQYF,TGTGCCAGCAGCTTAGGTCTAGCGGGAGGTGGGGAGCAGTACTTC
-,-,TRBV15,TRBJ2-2,CATSRDRVGTGELFF,TGTGCCACCAGCAGAGACAGGGTTGGGACCGGGGAGCTGTTTTTT
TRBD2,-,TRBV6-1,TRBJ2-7,CASSEIGTSGYEQYF,TGTGCCAGCAGCGAAATCGGGACTAGCGGCTACGAGCAGTACTTC
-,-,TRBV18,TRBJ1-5,CASSPSGDQPQHF,TGTGCCAGCTCACCATCAGGGGATCAGCCCCAGCATTTT
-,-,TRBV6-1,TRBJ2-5,CASSIGQQETQYF,TGTGCCAGCAGTATTGGACAGCAAGAGACCCAGTACTTC